The rows below give T cell receptor beta chains drawn from one sample of a study of monozygotic twins with inflammatory bowel disease. TCRdb reprocessed the 5' RACE reads, keeping one entry per CDR3 protein, no DNA. The sample has 140,000 to 150,000 distinct CDR3 sequences. The sample taken for sequencing was blood. These receptors were collected from a human donor with ulcerative colitis or Crohn's disease, or a healthy co-twin of an affected twin (not recorded which). The CDR3 runs from the conserved cysteine through the conserved F or W. The order of the fields is J gene, V gene, CDR3 protein.

J gene: TRBJ1-3; V gene: TRBV20-1; CDR3 protein: CSATGGGSTIYF
J gene: TRBJ1-4; V gene: TRBV30; CDR3 protein: CAWSEGSQKLFF
J gene: TRBJ2-4; V gene: TRBV12-3/TRBV12-4; CDR3 protein: CASSTHRGAKNIQYF
J gene: TRBJ2-3; V gene: TRBV20-1; CDR3 protein: CSASPLAASTDTQYF
J gene: TRBJ2-5; V gene: TRBV5-1; CDR3 protein: CASSFLTGESETQYF
J gene: TRBJ1-1; V gene: TRBV4-1; CDR3 protein: CASSPSRLGTEAFF
J gene: TRBJ1-5; V gene: TRBV25-1; CDR3 protein: CASSGPRAAGNQPQHF
J gene: TRBJ1-2; V gene: TRBV5-1; CDR3 protein: CASSLEGQDYGYTF
J gene: TRBJ2-1; V gene: TRBV19; CDR3 protein: CASATTSTPSSYNEQFF
J gene: TRBJ2-1; V gene: TRBV20-1; CDR3 protein: CSARSGATYNEQFF
J gene: TRBJ2-3; V gene: TRBV2; CDR3 protein: CASSDDRRVEDTQYF
J gene: TRBJ1-5; V gene: TRBV20-1; CDR3 protein: CSAGDGNQPQHF
J gene: TRBJ1-1; V gene: TRBV7-2; CDR3 protein: CASSLASGTVNTEAFF
J gene: TRBJ1-1; V gene: TRBV12-3/TRBV12-4; CDR3 protein: CASSLSDGEAFF
J gene: TRBJ2-1; V gene: TRBV4-2; CDR3 protein: CASSTGLAGGPILFYEQFF
J gene: TRBJ2-7; V gene: TRBV20-1; CDR3 protein: CSAIGSAGVYEQYF
J gene: TRBJ2-1; V gene: TRBV7-3; CDR3 protein: CASSLTPRPSSYNEQFF
J gene: TRBJ2-1; V gene: TRBV20-1; CDR3 protein: CSAHPESGTIYNEKFF
J gene: TRBJ2-2; V gene: TRBV6-1; CDR3 protein: CASSEGWGTGELFF
J gene: TRBJ2-7; V gene: TRBV4-2; CDR3 protein: CASSQDLEQYF
J gene: TRBJ1-2; V gene: TRBV5-1; CDR3 protein: CASSPGTGATYGYTF
J gene: TRBJ1-1; V gene: TRBV5-1; CDR3 protein: CASNQHQGSAMTEAFF
J gene: TRBJ2-1; V gene: TRBV7-9; CDR3 protein: CASSASGQGIYNEQFF
J gene: TRBJ2-3; V gene: TRBV5-1; CDR3 protein: CASSRDFTSGSTDTQYF
J gene: TRBJ1-2; V gene: TRBV7-2; CDR3 protein: CASSLNGGVQSHYGYTF
J gene: TRBJ2-7; V gene: TRBV7-9; CDR3 protein: CASSLDGDTYEQYF
J gene: TRBJ2-7; V gene: TRBV10-3; CDR3 protein: CAISEEASGQGYF